This T cell receptor beta chain was identified during a study of Graves' ophthalmopathy and Graves' hyperthyroidism (dated by TCRdb to the late 2010s). Background for the entire study: Peripheral blood was collected at initial diagnosis, before any treatment. To explore V-J signatures that separate ophthalmopathy from hyperthyroidism, a discovery set of about a hundred patients was enrolled, consisting of roughly 45 with ophthalmopathy and some 56 with stable hyperthyroidism. For independent validation, a separate cohort was made up of approximately 19 hyperthyroidism patients plus 17 patients who later progressed from hyperthyroidism to ophthalmopathy. In about 6 hyperthyroidism patients, the T-cell repertoire of thyroid tissue was compared with the T-cell repertoire of blood. Following sampling, methimazole starting at 30 mg daily was administered to hyperthyroidism patients, and high-dose intravenous methylprednisolone was administered to ophthalmopathy patients. The approximately 95 discovery patients were divided at random into training and test sets in a 7:3 ratio. In total, approximately 130 blood samples were TCR-sequenced: approximately 40 ophthalmopathy, about 75 hyperthyroidism and some 17 hyperthyroidism-to-ophthalmopathy patients. The study used TCR beta repertoire signatures to distinguish Graves' ophthalmopathy from Graves' hyperthyroidism and to predict progression to ophthalmopathy. Broad study findings and their caveats: In validation, the model predicted ophthalmopathy progression with nearly 71% sensitivity and less than 80% specificity; fewer than 15 predicted patients were CT-confirmed with GO in a median of around 6.5 months. Ophthalmopathy was separated from stable hyperthyroidism by the 13-signature model with about 85% sensitivity and around 81% specificity in cross-validation and with 80%/75% in the test set. Sample size was not predetermined statistically, and investigators were not blinded to group allocation. Most of the expanded thyroid clonotypes with a frequency above 0.001 were also detected in blood, and it was suggested that the thyroid immune response may be reflected by blood repertoires.

V drops 6 bases and J drops 2 bases, leaving 16 bases in between. Spanning cysteine to phenylalanine, the CDR3 consists of 15 amino acids. Only the CDR3 part of the read is kept: 45 bases, read in frame from the first base. Ophthalmopathy patients had moderately to severely active disease, Clinical Activity Score of at least 3, NOSPECS grade of at least 4, and disease duration under 3 months. Anyone with other autoimmune diseases, uncontrolled infections, pregnancy or lactation was excluded from the study. Clinical symptoms, serum thyroxine, TRAb, thyroid ultrasound and orbital computed tomography formed the basis of the diagnosis. Ficoll-Paque density gradient centrifugation was used to isolate PBMCs from 8.5 to 10 ml of fresh peripheral blood. Total RNA was extracted with Trizol reagent and quality-checked on an Agilent 2100 Bioanalyzer. Points on this clonotype: Its antigen is not yet known. Base quality data are lacking; no much larger clone is found one base away.

For repertoire sequencing, TCR beta CDR3 regions were amplified from RNA transcripts. The first round of RT-PCR was done with HTBI primers and the Qiagen OneStep RT-PCR kit, and was followed by a second round of multiplex PCR, then size selection and purification. Libraries were sequenced paired-end with 100 bp reads on an Illumina HiSeq2000. Under the source paper's analysis protocol: SOAPnuke was used for read processing, and reads with adapters, uncalled bases, a mean Phred below 15, or no exact constant-primer or identifier match were discarded. COPE v1.2.5 was used to merge high-quality paired reads. Unique nucleotide sequences were defined as clonotypes and aligned to IMGT TRB V, D and J references using MiTCR v1.1. The analysis was limited to V-J combinations with a frequency above 0.0001, which together covered just over 98% of the repertoires. For each V-J combination, a TCR clonal expansion and chaos score was defined as F50 clonal expansion divided by the chaos observed in the TCRdist matrix. Welch's t-statistics and random forest were used to narrow the features down to around 13 V-J combinations, which were then fed into a naive Bayes classifier. The similarity between thyroid and blood repertoires was quantified using the Morisita-Horn index. Using fastp at Q25 and MiXCR, TCRdb reprocessed the public reads and kept productive beta chains. Each CDR3 protein gets just one entry, which takes the most common genes and DNA from the rows behind it. The V and J calls shown here were made by TCRdb, not taken from the authors' results. The sample contains a few hundred thousand distinct CDR3 sequences, 18% of them found a single time. The ten largest clones add up to 1.6% of the sample.

The V and J genes are TRBV12-3 or TRBV12-4 and TRBJ1-1, with the D gene not confidently named. The source of this sequence is a woman aged 18-29 years with Graves' ophthalmopathy. Donor details come from another sample of the same person, matched by shared clones. The sequencing input was peripheral blood. The CDR3 protein: CASSLAPGVNTEAFF. Here is the DNA: TGTGCCAGCAGCCTAGCTCCCGGGGTAAACACTGAAGCTTTCTTT.